The 7 T cell receptor beta chains reported below all come from one sample, sequenced in a study of lymphopenia after photon versus proton radiotherapy. The method was immunoSEQ multiplex PCR; TCRdb's version includes in-frame clones alone and lacks a portion of them. The data show 25,000 to 30,000 clones, with approximately 90% seen just once and roughly 48% held by the top ten. Sequenced here: peripheral blood, sampled from a patient treated with proton-based radiotherapy. These receptors were collected from a woman aged 60-70 years with cholangiocarcinoma. Some clones in this sample may be carry-over from other donors' samples.

The chain has TRBV18 and TRBJ2-3; no definite D call. Germline CDR1 reads KGHSH; CDR2 reads LQKENI. V was trimmed by 2 bases and J by 0 bases, leaving 9 bases between them. The CDR3 covers 15 residues. The CDR3 here is CASSPGVPSTDTQYF. Here the CDR3 DNA reads TGTGCCAGCTCACCAGGGGTCCCTAGCACAGATACGCAGTATTTT.

The rearrangement links TRBV25-1 to TRBJ1-2, with D possibly matching TRBD1 (5 bases). The CDR3 consists of 14 residues. Germline CDR1 and CDR2: MGHDK and SYGVNS. V shed 1 base and J shed 1 base, with 7 bases lying between them. The CDR3 DNA sequence: TGTGCCAGCAGTGAATTTGGGGGTAACTATGGCTACACCTTC. Translated, it gives CASSEFGGNYGYTF.

CDR3 DNA: TGTGCCAGCAGTCAACTGGGGGGAGGACTGTTTTTT. This sequence encodes CASSQLGGGLFF. J is TRBJ1-4 and V is TRBV5-5; D possibly corresponds to TRBD1 (5 bases). The V end was cut by 5 bases, the J end by 13 bases, with 15 bases between. The CDR3 loop spans 12 amino acids. The V gene's germline CDR1 is SGHKS and CDR2 YYEKEE (reference sequence).

The chain couples TRBV30 to TRBJ1-1; D call uncertain. Per germline, CDR1 GTSNPN and CDR2 SVGIG (reference sequence). V was trimmed by 4 bases and J by 4 bases, leaving 7 bases between them. The CDR3 runs 11 residues. CDR3: CAWIGPTEAFF. The CDR3 nucleotides are TGTGCCTGGATTGGACCCACTGAAGCTTTCTTT.

This clone was counted a single time. This rearrangement joins TRBV10-3 to TRBJ1-2, with unresolved D. Trimming took off 2 bases at V and 4 bases at J, with 8 bases between the two ends. Germline CDR1 and CDR2: ENHRY and SYGVKD. This CDR3 comprises 13 residues. CDR3 bases: TGTGCCATCAGTGAGGTGGCGGGCTATGGCTACACCTTC. Encoded protein: CAISEVAGYGYTF.

The gene calls are TRBV27 and TRBJ2-2; 9 bases are a match to TRBD1. From germline, CDR1 is MNHEY and CDR2 SMNVEV (reference sequence). V dropped 4 bases and J dropped 7; count of bases not matched to a gene: 7. The CDR3 length is 15 residues. CDR3 amino acids: CASSSWDRDNGELFF. The CDR3 nucleotides read TGTGCCAGCAGTTCCTGGGACAGGGATAACGGGGAGCTGTTTTTT.

This clone was picked up one time. The chain couples TRBV7-8 to TRBJ2-3; TRBD2 matches 13 bases. The CDR3 totals 17 residues. Germline V gives CDR1 SGHVS, CDR2 FQNEAQ. Unmatched junction bases numbered 9, after V lost 3 bases and J lost 6 bases. The CDR3 sequence is CASSFYTSGGAMDTQYF. The CDR3 DNA is TGTGCCAGCAGCTTCTACACTAGCGGGGGGGCCATGGATACGCAGTATTTT.